This TCR beta chain appears in the sequencing data of a study of shared clonotypes between healthy human individuals. Healthy adults negative for HIV, lacking recent acute infections or vaccinations, served as donors. The assay was immunoSEQ multiplex PCR, and TCRdb's table has in-frame clones only and misses some. The data hold about a million clones, with roughly 80% observed a single time. CDR1 and CDR2 from the germline V gene are SNHLY and FYNNEI. V was pared by 3 bases and J by 4 bases, with 11 bases between. The CDR3 contains 14 residues. The rearrangement links TRBV2 to TRBJ2-3; D perhaps matches TRBD2 (6 bases). Specimen: memory CD4+ T cells from PBMCs. This sample's subset: CD45RA-negative fraction. The sequence derives from a man younger than 30 in good health. Some clones in this sample may be carry-over from other donors' samples. For the CDR3, the DNA is TGTGCCAGCAGTGACGTTAGCGGTCCAGATACGCAGTATTTT. Translated: CASSDVSGPDTQYF.